These 10 T cell receptor beta chains were sequenced from one sample in a study of radiotherapy plus CTLA-4 blockade in lung cancer. Sequenced by immunoSEQ multiplex PCR; TCRdb stores in-frame clones only, minus some. Among 70,000 to 95,000 clones listed, approximately 86% were seen once. The sample in question was peripheral blood, obtained from a patient treated with radiotherapy plus ipilimumab. Every receptor here comes from a human donor with non-small cell lung cancer that progressed on radiotherapy plus ipilimumab.

This chain connects TRBV14 to TRBJ1-2; no reliable D call. Germline-derived CDR1 and CDR2 are SGHDN and FVKESK. The CDR3 is 12 residues long. V lost 1 base and J 8 bases, leaving 8 bases between the germline ends. CDR3 residues: CASSQVNFGYTF. The CDR3 region has the DNA TGTGCCAGCAGCCAAGTGAATTTCGGCTACACCTTC.

J is TRBJ1-3 and V is TRBV5-1, with a possible D match to TRBD1 (5 bases). The CDR3 loop spans 16 amino acids. Germline V gene data show CDR1 as SGHRS and CDR2 as YFSETQ. V was cut by 4 bases and J by 0 bases, with 14 bases left in between. The CDR3 DNA follows: TGCGCCAGCAGCATGAGACAGAGTACCTCTGGAAACACCATATATTTT. Residues: CASSMRQSTSGNTIYF.

The chain recombines TRBV7-3 with TRBJ1-2, with 9 bases fitting TRBD1. Germline CDR1 is SGHTA and CDR2 is FQGTGA. The junction had 5 bases not matched to a gene; V was cut back by 5 bases and J by 4 bases. The CDR3 is 14 amino acids. CDR3 sequence: CASSRTGVSYGYTF. The CDR3 DNA sequence: TGTGCCAGCAGCCGGACAGGGGTCAGCTATGGCTACACCTTC. Full variable domain (missing parts from reference TRBV7-3 and TRBJ1-2): GAGVSQTPSNKVTEKGKYVELRCDPISGHTALYWYRQSLGQGPEFLIYFQGTGAADDSGLPNDRFFAVRPEGSVSTLKIQRTERGDSAVYLCASSRTGVSYGYTFGSGTRLTVV.

The J gene is TRBJ2-7, the V gene TRBV7-2, with unresolved D. Germline V gene data show CDR1 as SGHTA and CDR2 as FQGNSA. This CDR3 region has 13 residues. V lost 1 base, J lost 3 bases, and 7 bases lay in between. CDR3 loop: CASSLERFYEQYF. CDR3 coding DNA: TGTGCCAGCAGCTTAGAGCGCTTCTACGAGCAGTACTTC.

This clone came up a few times. The V gene is TRBV6-1, the J gene TRBJ2-2; D remains unclear. Trimming stripped 2 bases from V and 0 bases from J, with 13 bases between. This CDR3 has 17 residues. CDR1 is MNHNS and CDR2 is SASEGT in the germline V gene. CDR3 loop: CASSELGGNANTGELFF. The CDR3 DNA reads TGTGCCAGCAGTGAACTCGGCGGCAACGCGAACACCGGGGAGCTGTTTTTT.

The rearrangement joins TRBV11-3 to TRBJ1-2; no definite D call. The CDR3 consists of 13 residues. Germline values: CDR1 SGHNT, CDR2 YENEEA. Trimming took off 1 base at V and 4 bases at J, with 7 bases between the two ends. The chain's CDR3 is CASSLGAVYGYTF. The CDR3 DNA reads as TGTGCCAGCAGCTTAGGGGCAGTCTATGGCTACACCTTC.

The chain is built from TRBV29-1 and TRBJ2-7, with 7 bases aligning to TRBD2. Germline CDR1 and CDR2: SQVTM and ANQGSEA. The J segment lost 3 bases and the V segment lost 4 bases, leaving 6 bases of the junction unmatched. The CDR3 runs to 13 residues. CDR3 residues: CSVGGGVYYEQYF. The DNA for the CDR3 is TGCAGCGTTGGGGGGGGAGTTTACTACGAGCAGTACTTC.

This chain uses TRBV5-1 with TRBJ2-1; TRBD1 aligns across 8 bases. In germline, CDR1 is SGHRS, CDR2 YFSETQ. J lost 4 bases, V lost 6 bases, and 9 bases had no gene match. The CDR3 is made up of 15 amino acids. The CDR3 nucleotides are TGCGCCAGCAAGCCGGACAGGGAGAGATACAATGAGCAGTTCTTC. This sequence encodes CASKPDRERYNEQFF.

The rearrangement links TRBV6-1 to TRBJ2-3, with 13 bases that match TRBD2. This CDR3 spans 15 amino acids. The germline gives CDR1 MNHNS, CDR2 SASEGT. Losses at the gene ends were 8 bases for V and 2 bases for J; bases not matched to a gene: 4. The CDR3 DNA sequence: TGTGCCAGCGCCGGGACTAGCGGGGTCACAGATACGCAGTATTTT. Residues: CASAGTSGVTDTQYF.

In its sample, this clone was seen once. The chain uses TRBV5-8 and TRBJ2-7; D remains ambiguous. This CDR3 is 12 amino acids long. Germline V gene data show CDR1 as SGHTS and CDR2 as YDEGEE. Trimming pared 0 bases from V and 4 bases from J, leaving 5 bases between. The CDR3 coding sequence is TGTGCCAGCAGCTTGGCAAGGTACGAGCAGTACTTC. Translated: CASSLARYEQYF. The whole variable domain, remainder taken from reference TRBV5-8 and TRBJ2-7, is EAGVTQSPTHLIKTRGQQATLRCSPISGHTSVYWYQQALGLGLQFLLWYDEGEERNRGNFPPRFSGRQFPNYSSELNVNALELEDSALYLCASSLARYEQYFGPGTRLTVT.